This TCR beta chain was obtained from a study of T cells generated in artificial thymic organoids. Regarding the study as a whole: Organoid-derived CD8 T cells had diversity comparable to thymic and blood naive cells.

Semi-nested PCR with reverse primers in the TRAC or TRBC constant regions amplified each chain separately. TCRdb recomputed calls from the 5' RACE reads with MiXCR, one row per CDR3 protein. The table shows fewer than 9,000 distinct CDR3 sequences, with 15% to 20% occurring only once. In its sample, this clonotype is medium-sized. Its antigen is still unknown. The CDR3 has 13 amino acids. V gave up 1 base and J gave up 10 bases, with 11 bases separating them. Per the germline V gene, CDR1 is LGHNA and CDR2 is YNFKEQ. Primary CD8+ T cells were isolated by magnetic bead enrichment. FACS isolated CD3+TCRαβ+CD8 single positive T cells before RNA extraction.

This receptor was identified in a human donor who gave cord blood stem cells for thymic organoid culture, a cardiac surgery patient who gave postnatal thymus, or a blood donor (not recorded which). Sequenced sample: naive CD8+ T cells from the thymus. Subset given: CD3+TCRalphabeta+CD8SP T cells; for blood, CD45RO-CCR7+ naive CD8+ T cells. The rearrangement joins TRBV4-2 to TRBJ2-1; tentatively, D is TRBD2 (5 bases). The CDR3 coding sequence is TGTGCCAGCAGCCAAGGCTTAGACTACGAGCAGTTCTTC. This sequence encodes CASSQGLDYEQFF.